This TCR beta chain was identified in a study of tissue T cells after allogeneic stem cell transplantation. Comments on this clone: Mouse gene names apply. The CDR3 is cut off 1 residue early in the read; its end comes from the germline J gene.

The CDR3 extends over 13 amino acids. The V and J ends lost 0 bases and 1 base respectively, with 6 bases between them. CDR1 and CDR2 (germline): GKSSPN, SITVG. Measured with immunoSEQ multiplex PCR; TCRdb has only the in-frame clones, and not every one. The table includes tens of thousands of clones, around 69% detected once. The sample consisted of sorted cells pooled from one or two spleens. The TCR was taken from a pool of C57BL/6 mice in good health. This chain joins TRBV31 and TRBJ1-2; D unclear. The CDR3 loop reads CAWSLDGNSDYTF. The sequenced CDR3 bases are TGTGCCTGGAGTCTAGACGGAAACTCCGACTACACC.